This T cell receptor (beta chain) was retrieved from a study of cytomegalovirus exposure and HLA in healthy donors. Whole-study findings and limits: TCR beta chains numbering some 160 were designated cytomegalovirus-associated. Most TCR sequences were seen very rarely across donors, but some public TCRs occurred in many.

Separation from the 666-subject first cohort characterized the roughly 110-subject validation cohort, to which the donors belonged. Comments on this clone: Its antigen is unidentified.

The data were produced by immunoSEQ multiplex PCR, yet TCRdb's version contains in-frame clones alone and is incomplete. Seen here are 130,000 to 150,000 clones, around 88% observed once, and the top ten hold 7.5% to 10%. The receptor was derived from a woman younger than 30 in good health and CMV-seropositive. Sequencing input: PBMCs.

CDR3: CASSLARGEQETQYF. The CDR3 DNA sequence: TGTGCCAGCAGCTTGGCCAGGGGCGAACAAGAGACCCAGTACTTC. The chain combines TRBV5-4 with TRBJ2-5, with TRBD1 as a possible D gene (6 bases). The CDR3 loop spans 15 amino acids. V was trimmed by 0 bases and J by 2 bases, leaving 11 bases between them. The germline CDR1 and CDR2 sequences are SGHNT and YYREEE (reference sequence).